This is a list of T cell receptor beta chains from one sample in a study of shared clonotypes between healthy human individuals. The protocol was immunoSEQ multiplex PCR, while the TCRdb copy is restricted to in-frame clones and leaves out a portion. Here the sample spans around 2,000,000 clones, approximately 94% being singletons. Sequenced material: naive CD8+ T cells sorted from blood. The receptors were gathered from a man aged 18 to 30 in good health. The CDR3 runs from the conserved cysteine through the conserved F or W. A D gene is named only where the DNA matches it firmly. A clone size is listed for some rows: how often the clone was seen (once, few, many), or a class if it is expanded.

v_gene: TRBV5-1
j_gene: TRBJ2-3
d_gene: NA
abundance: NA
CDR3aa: CASSLAGSTDTQYF
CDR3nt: TGCGCCAGCAGCTTGGCCGGCAGCACAGATACGCAGTATTTT

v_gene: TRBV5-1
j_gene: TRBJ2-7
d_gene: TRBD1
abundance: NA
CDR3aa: CASSFASGQGYEQYF
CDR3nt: TGCGCCAGCAGCTTCGCCTCGGGACAGGGGTACGAGCAGTACTTC

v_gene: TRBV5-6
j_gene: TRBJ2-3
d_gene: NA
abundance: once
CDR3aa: CASSLVPAPDTQYF
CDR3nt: TGTGCCAGCAGCTTGGTCCCAGCCCCAGATACGCAGTATTTT

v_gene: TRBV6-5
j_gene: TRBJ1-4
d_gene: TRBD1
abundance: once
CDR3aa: CASSPDRGQLFF
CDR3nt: TGTGCCAGCAGTCCAGACAGGGGACAGCTGTTTTTT

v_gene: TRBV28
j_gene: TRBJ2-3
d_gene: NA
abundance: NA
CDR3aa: CASSPRASTDTQYF
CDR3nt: TGTGCCAGCAGTCCCAGGGCTAGCACAGATACGCAGTATTTT

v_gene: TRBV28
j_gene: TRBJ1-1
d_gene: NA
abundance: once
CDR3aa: CASSLLPGLDTEAFF
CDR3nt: TGTGCCAGCAGTTTACTCCCCGGGCTGGACACTGAAGCTTTCTTT

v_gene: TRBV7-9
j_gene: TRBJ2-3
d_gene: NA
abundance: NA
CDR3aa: CASSLPPPSTDTQYF
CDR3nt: TGTGCCAGCAGCTTGCCTCCCCCGTCTACAGATACGCAGTATTTT

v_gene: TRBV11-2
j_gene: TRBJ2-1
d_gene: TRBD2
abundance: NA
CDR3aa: CASSRGTSGYNEQFF
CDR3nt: TGTGCCAGCAGCAGGGGGACTAGCGGTTACAATGAGCAGTTCTTC

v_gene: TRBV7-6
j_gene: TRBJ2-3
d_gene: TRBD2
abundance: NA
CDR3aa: CASSLGGGDGDTQYF
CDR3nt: TGTGCCAGCAGTTTAGGTGGGGGGGATGGAGATACGCAGTATTTT

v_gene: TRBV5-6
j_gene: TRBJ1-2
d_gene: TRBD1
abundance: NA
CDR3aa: CASSLGTVLGYTF
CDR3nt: TGTGCCAGCAGCTTAGGGACAGTACTAGGCTACACCTTC

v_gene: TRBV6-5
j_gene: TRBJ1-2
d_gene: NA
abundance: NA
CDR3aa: CASSSSGGGFGYTF
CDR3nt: TGTGCCAGCAGTTCCTCGGGGGGTGGCTTTGGCTACACCTTC

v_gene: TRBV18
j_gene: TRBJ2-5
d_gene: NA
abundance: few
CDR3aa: CASSPLAGSGGETQYF
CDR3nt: TGTGCCAGCTCACCACTTGCCGGGAGTGGTGGAGAGACCCAGTACTTC

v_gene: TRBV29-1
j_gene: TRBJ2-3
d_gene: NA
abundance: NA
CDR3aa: CSASERGTDTQYF
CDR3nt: TGCAGCGCATCCGAGAGGGGCACAGATACGCAGTATTTT

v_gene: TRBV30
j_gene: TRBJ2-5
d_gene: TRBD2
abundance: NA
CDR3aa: CAYFTSDQETQYF
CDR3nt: TGTGCCTACTTTACTAGCGACCAAGAGACCCAGTACTTC

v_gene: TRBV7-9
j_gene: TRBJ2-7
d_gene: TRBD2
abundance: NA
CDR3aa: CASSLDGRGEQYF
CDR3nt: TGTGCCAGCAGCTTAGATGGGAGGGGCGAGCAGTACTTC

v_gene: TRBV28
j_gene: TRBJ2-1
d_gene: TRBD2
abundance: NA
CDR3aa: CASSSTSGGLANEQFF
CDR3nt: TGTGCCAGCAGTTCCACTAGCGGGGGTCTAGCCAATGAGCAGTTCTTC

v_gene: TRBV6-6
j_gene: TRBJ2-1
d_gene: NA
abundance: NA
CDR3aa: CASSYGDEQFF
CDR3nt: TGTGCCAGCAGTTACGGCGATGAGCAGTTCTTC

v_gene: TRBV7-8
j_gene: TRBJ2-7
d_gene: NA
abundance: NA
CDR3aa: CASSLASGFKREQYF
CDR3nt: TGTGCCAGCAGCTTAGCTTCAGGATTCAAGCGCGAGCAGTACTTC

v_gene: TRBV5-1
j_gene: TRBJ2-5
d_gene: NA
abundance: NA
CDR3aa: CASSLEMGPTWETQYF
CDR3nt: TGCGCCAGCAGCTTGGAGATGGGACCGACGTGGGAGACCCAGTACTTC

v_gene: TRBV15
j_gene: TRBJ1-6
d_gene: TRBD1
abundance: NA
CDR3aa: CATSGWDRSSYNSPLHF
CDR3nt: TGTGCCACCAGCGGCTGGGACAGGAGCTCCTATAATTCACCCCTCCACTTT

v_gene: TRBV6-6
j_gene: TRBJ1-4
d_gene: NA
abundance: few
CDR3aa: CASSPRDNNEKLFF
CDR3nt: TGTGCCAGCAGTCCCCGGGACAATAATGAAAAACTGTTTTTT

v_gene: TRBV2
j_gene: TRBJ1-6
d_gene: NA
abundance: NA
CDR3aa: CASRPESYNSPLHF
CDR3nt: TGTGCCAGCAGGCCGGAGTCCTATAATTCACCCCTCCACTTT

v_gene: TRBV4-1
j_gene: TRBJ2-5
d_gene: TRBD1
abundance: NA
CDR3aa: CASRGPQETQYF
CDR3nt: TGCGCCTCCAGGGGGCCCCAAGAGACCCAGTACTTC

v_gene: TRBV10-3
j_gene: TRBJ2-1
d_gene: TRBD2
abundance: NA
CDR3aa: CAISGSGRVNNEQFF
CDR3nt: TGTGCCATCAGTGGAAGCGGGAGGGTCAACAATGAGCAGTTCTTC

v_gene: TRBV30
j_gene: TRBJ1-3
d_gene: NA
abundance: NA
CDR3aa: CAWSVGFTGNTIYF
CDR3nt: TGTGCCTGGAGTGTGGGCTTCACGGGAAACACCATATATTTT

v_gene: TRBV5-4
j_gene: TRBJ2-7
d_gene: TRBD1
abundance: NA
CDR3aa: CASSLDRDYEQYF
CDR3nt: TGTGCCAGCAGCCTAGACAGGGACTACGAGCAGTACTTC

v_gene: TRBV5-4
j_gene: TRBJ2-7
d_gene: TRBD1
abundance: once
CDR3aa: CASSQDRSYEQYF
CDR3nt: TGTGCCAGCAGCCAGGACAGGTCCTACGAGCAGTACTTC

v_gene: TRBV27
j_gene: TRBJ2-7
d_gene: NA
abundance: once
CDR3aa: CASSLSPYYEQYF
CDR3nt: TGTGCCAGCAGTTTATCCCCATACTACGAGCAGTACTTC

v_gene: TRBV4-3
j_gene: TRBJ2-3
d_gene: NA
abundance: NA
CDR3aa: CASSQDTRGTDTQYF
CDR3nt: TGCGCCAGCAGCCAAGATACTAGAGGCACAGATACGCAGTATTTT